This is a list of T cell receptor beta chains from one sample in a study of blood T cell repertoires in COVID-19. Some clones are missing from TCRdb's copy, which holds only in-frame ones; the method was immunoSEQ multiplex PCR. The data contain 170,000 or so clones, roughly nine tenths of them seen just once; the ten biggest clones take up around 0.5%. The sample taken for sequencing was peripheral blood. Receptor source: a man in his forties or fifties with acute or convalescent COVID-19. The CDR3 runs from the conserved cysteine through the conserved F or W. D genes are given only for firm matches.

J gene,V gene,D gene,CDR3 protein,CDR3 DNA
TRBJ1-1,TRBV5-1,-,CASTSNTEAFF,TGCGCCAGCACCTCCAACACTGAAGCTTTCTTT
TRBJ2-2,TRBV6-6,TRBD1,CASSRSFRTGLTGELFF,TGTGCCAGCAGTCGATCCTTTAGGACAGGGCTGACCGGGGAGCTGTTTTTT
TRBJ2-1,TRBV11-2,-,CASSLALSSYNEQFF,TGTGCCAGCAGCTTAGCACTAAGCTCCTACAATGAGCAGTTCTTC
TRBJ2-5,TRBV6-5,TRBD1,CASSPHRDRQETQYF,TGTGCCAGCAGCCCGCACCGGGACAGACAAGAGACCCAGTACTTC
TRBJ2-7,TRBV27,-,CASSPNGWNEQYF,TGTGCCAGCAGTCCCAACGGGTGGAACGAGCAGTACTTC
TRBJ1-2,TRBV28,TRBD1,CASRSGGLNYGYTF,TGTGCCAGCAGGTCAGGGGGCCTGAACTATGGCTACACCTTC
TRBJ1-1,TRBV6-5,-,CASSYSEWEMNTEAFF,TGTGCCAGCAGTTACTCGGAGTGGGAGATGAACACTGAAGCTTTCTTT
TRBJ1-2,TRBV7-2,-,CASSSTGFYGYTF,TGTGCCAGCAGCTCCACAGGATTTTATGGCTACACCTTC
TRBJ2-4,TRBV4-3,TRBD2,CASSQDPTGTIKNIQYF,TGCGCCAGCAGCCAAGACCCCACCGGGACTATAAAAAACATTCAGTACTTC
TRBJ2-5,TRBV4-1,-,CASRATFLRDLQETQYF,TGCGCCAGCAGGGCGACCTTCCTGCGGGACTTGCAAGAGACCCAGTACTTC
TRBJ2-5,TRBV6-5,-,CASSYSTELGWTQYF,TGTGCCAGCAGTTACTCGACGGAGCTCGGGTGGACCCAGTACTTC
TRBJ1-2,TRBV19,-,CASSTTGIHYGYTF,TGTGCCAGTAGTACCACAGGGATTCACTATGGCTACACCTTC
TRBJ1-2,TRBV7-8,-,CASSLGTGIYGYTF,TGTGCCAGCAGCTTAGGTACCGGGATCTATGGCTACACCTTC
TRBJ2-1,TRBV7-9,TRBD2,CASSLASTSGTYNEQFF,TGTGCCAGCAGCTTAGCATCGACTAGCGGGACCTACAATGAGCAGTTCTTC
TRBJ2-3,TRBV7-2,TRBD2,CASSLAPAGGGSDTQYF,TGTGCCAGCAGCTTAGCCCCCGCGGGGGGAGGTTCTGATACGCAGTATTTT
TRBJ2-3,TRBV29-1,TRBD1,CSVGQGAGTDTQYF,TGCAGCGTTGGCCAGGGGGCAGGCACAGATACGCAGTATTTT
TRBJ2-7,TRBV14,TRBD1,CASSQGPRWWDRGYEQYF,TGTGCCAGCAGCCAAGGCCCTCGTTGGTGGGACAGGGGCTACGAGCAGTACTTC
TRBJ1-1,TRBV10-2,-,CASRDTDRLNTEAFF,TGCGCCAGCCGAGACACGGACAGATTGAACACTGAAGCTTTCTTT
TRBJ1-5,TRBV27,TRBD1,CASSLGGQVNQPQHF,TGTGCCAGCAGTTTAGGTGGACAGGTCAATCAGCCCCAGCATTTT
TRBJ2-2,TRBV11-3,-,CASSSDHWGANTGELFF,TGTGCCAGCAGCTCAGACCATTGGGGCGCGAACACCGGGGAGCTGTTTTTT
TRBJ1-4,TRBV12-3/TRBV12-4,-,CASSLRGSELFF,TGTGCCAGCAGTTTAAGGGGAAGCGAACTGTTTTTT
TRBJ1-4,TRBV2,TRBD1,CASSAGTGLEKLFF,TGTGCCAGCAGTGCCGGGACAGGGTTAGAAAAACTGTTTTTT
TRBJ2-7,TRBV24-1,-,CATSPGGVYEQYF,TGTGCCACCAGTCCCGGAGGGGTCTACGAGCAGTACTTC